A single sample gave rise to the 21 T cell receptor beta chains below, sequenced in a study of radiation and T cells in renal cell carcinoma. Stated time point: blood 2 weeks post-SBRT. Specified treatment: 15 Gy SBRT to primary tumor, nephrectomy 4 weeks later. Produced via immunoSEQ multiplex PCR; TCRdb's table is partial and in-frame only. The table has 100,000 to 150,000 clones, about 81% seen once; the top ten hold under 6.5%. The sequences come from blood, collected from a patient whose treatment included radiotherapy and nephrectomy. These receptors were obtained from a man aged 45 to 65 with renal cell carcinoma.

The CDR3 bases are TGCGCCAGCAGCCAAGATCGGGGACAGGGCGATGAAAAACTGTTTTTT. Residues: CASSQDRGQGDEKLFF. The rearrangement uses TRBV4-1 and TRBJ1-4; 9 nucleotides match TRBD1. Germline-derived CDR1 and CDR2 are MGHRA and YSYEKL. The CDR3 length is 16 residues. Trimming at V came to 0 bases and at J to 6 bases, leaving 5 bases not matched to a gene.

This clone was found once. The chain has TRBV6-6 and TRBJ2-7; weak D call: TRBD1 (6 bases). Trimming cost V 2 bases and J 1 base, with 15 bases left between them. Germline V lookup: CDR1 MNHNY, CDR2 SVGAGI (reference sequence). The CDR3 runs 16 residues. CDR3 sequence reads: CASSYPWVGGSYEQYF. The CDR3 DNA reads TGTGCCAGCAGTTACCCCTGGGTAGGGGGATCCTACGAGCAGTACTTC.

This clone was counted a single time. The chain recombines TRBV5-1 with TRBJ2-7; D is undetermined. Looked up from germline, CDR1 is SGHRS and CDR2 is YFSETQ. The CDR3 contains 14 residues. V was pared by 4 bases and J by 2 bases, with 13 bases between. CDR3 DNA: TGCGCCAGCAGCCTTTCCCTGGTAGCCTACGAGCAGTACTTC. Protein: CASSLSLVAYEQYF.

Of note for this clone: Other DNA sequences in this sample translate to the same CDR3. V gene TRBV5-1 combines with J gene TRBJ2-3; no definite D call. This CDR3 contains 14 residues. Trimming removed 0 bases at V and 2 bases at J, with 7 bases between. From germline, CDR1 is SGHRS and CDR2 YFSETQ. The CDR3 bases are TGCGCCAGCAGCTTGGCACAGTCCACAGATACGCAGTATTTT. This translates into CASSLAQSTDTQYF.

The chain joins TRBV4-2 to TRBJ2-2, with TRBD1 identical over 9 bases. V lost 4 bases to trimming and J lost 2 bases; unmatched junction nucleotides: 17. Germline CDR1 reads LGHNA; CDR2 reads YNFKEQ. This CDR3 region has 20 residues. CDR3 amino acids: CASSPRGATGGDLNTGELFF. The CDR3 DNA reads TGTGCCAGCAGCCCTCGTGGGGCTACAGGGGGCGACCTTAACACCGGGGAGCTGTTTTTT.

The chain links TRBV9 to TRBJ1-6, with D possibly matching TRBD1 (6 bases). Germline CDR1 reads SGDLS; CDR2 reads YYNGEE. The CDR3 runs to 14 residues. The V end was cut by 5 bases, the J end by 10 bases, with 16 bases between. In DNA form, the CDR3 reads TGTGCCAGCAGTGTAACAGGGTTCGTGTCACCCCTCCACTTT. Protein: CASSVTGFVSPLHF.

The CDR3 bases are TGTGCCAGCAGTCCTCAGGGGCTAACCAAAAACATTCAGTACTTC. It translates to CASSPQGLTKNIQYF. V is TRBV6-5 and J is TRBJ2-4; maybe TRBD1 (6 bases). CDR3 length equals 15 residues. Trimming shortened V by 5 bases and J by 2 bases, and 13 bases separated the two germline ends. Germline CDR1 MNHEY, CDR2 SVGAGI.

This clone was detected once. At one end, the junction sequence differs from germline, possibly due to a read error. V is TRBV30 and J is TRBJ2-7; possibly TRBD1 for D (6 bases). CDR1 is GTSNPN and CDR2 is SVGIG in the germline V gene (reference sequence). This CDR3 region has 13 residues. The CDR3 loop is CAWSVELGQLSLF. CDR3 coding DNA: TGTGCCTGGAGTGTAGAACTTGGACAGCTCAGCCTCTTC. Full variable domain (rest looked up from reference TRBV30 and TRBJ2-7): SQTIHQWPATLVQPVGSPLSLECTVEGTSNPNLYWYRQAAGRGLQLLFYSVGIGQISSEVPQNLSASRPQDRQFILSSKKLLLSDSGFYLCAWSVELGQLSLFGPGTRLTVT.

This clone was observed a few times. V usage is TRBV6-6 and J usage is TRBJ1-5; 8 bases are a match to TRBD1. The J segment lost 4 bases and the V segment lost 6 bases, leaving 11 bases of the junction unmatched. Germline CDR1 reads MNHNY; CDR2 reads SVGAGI (reference sequence). The CDR3 has 16 residues. The CDR3 region is CASRDPGGGLNQPQHF. CDR3 nucleotide sequence: TGTGCCAGCAGGGACCCAGGGGGCGGGTTGAATCAGCCCCAGCATTTT.

The rearrangement links TRBV4-2 to TRBJ1-2; maybe TRBD1 (5 bases). Germline V CDR1 and CDR2: LGHNA, YNFKEQ. The CDR3 runs 16 residues. V lost 4 bases and J 4 bases, leaving 19 bases between the germline ends. The CDR3 spells CASSRGGAQVSYGYTF. The CDR3 region has the DNA TGTGCCAGCAGCCGGGGAGGTGCACAGGTTAGCTATGGCTACACCTTC.

The V call is TRBV27, the J call TRBJ1-1; 7 bases are shared with TRBD1. The germline CDR1 and CDR2 sequences are MNHEY and SMNVEV (reference sequence). V lost 4 bases to trimming and J lost 11 bases; unmatched junction nucleotides: 16. The CDR3 runs 15 residues. The CDR3 spells CASSSPSAGGFSAFF. DNA of the CDR3: TGTGCCAGCAGTTCCCCTTCCGCAGGGGGGTTTTCGGCTTTCTTT.

The chain couples TRBV6-6 to TRBJ1-4; possible D gene TRBD1, 6 bases. The V gene lost 6 bases and the J gene lost 2 bases, with 10 bases spanning the gap. This CDR3 has 14 amino acids. Germline assignment: CDR1 MNHNY and CDR2 SVGAGI (reference sequence). CDR3 amino acids: CASRSTGTNEKLFF. The CDR3 DNA sequence: TGTGCCAGCAGAAGCACAGGGACTAATGAAAAACTGTTTTTT.

This clone was observed a handful of times. J is TRBJ2-7 and V is TRBV18; 8 positions agree with TRBD2. CDR1 KGHSH and CDR2 LQKENI come from the germline V gene. V was clipped by 0 bases and J by 1 base; unmatched bases: 8. This CDR3 has 17 residues. The CDR3 DNA is TGTGCCAGCTCACCACCTATCACGGGAGGGTTTTCCTACGAGCAGTACTTC. Encoded protein: CASSPPITGGFSYEQYF.

The gene calls are TRBV7-9 and TRBJ2-1; D is unresolved. CDR1 and CDR2 (germline): SEHNR, FQNEAQ (reference sequence). CDR3 size: 13 residues. The V end was cut by 1 base, the J end by 3 bases, with 4 bases between. The DNA for the CDR3 is TGTGCCAGCAGCTTAGACGGCTACAATGAGCAGTTCTTC. This sequence encodes CASSLDGYNEQFF.

As to this clone: One end of the junction fails to match germline, which may point to a read error. This CDR3 reads CASTQRGGFGNQLQHF. As DNA, the CDR3 is TGTGCCAGTACGCAGAGAGGGGGGTTTGGCAATCAGCTCCAGCATTTT. The gene calls are TRBV19 and TRBJ1-5; tentatively, D is TRBD1 (6 bases). In germline, CDR1 is LNHDA, CDR2 SQIVND (reference sequence). This CDR3 has 16 amino acids.

This chain connects TRBV6-5 to TRBJ1-5; D unclear. Germline assignment: CDR1 MNHEY and CDR2 SVGAGI. This CDR3 is 14 amino acids long. V was clipped by 6 bases and J by 1 base, with 10 bases between them. The CDR3 region has the DNA TGTGCCAGCAGAGAGGTTGGAAGCAATCAGCCCCAGCATTTT. This codes for CASREVGSNQPQHF.

This clone appeared once. V gene TRBV18 combines with J gene TRBJ2-7; possible D gene TRBD1, 6 bases. Germline V gives CDR1 KGHSH, CDR2 LQKENI. The CDR3 covers 15 residues. The V end lost 5 bases, the J end lost 3 bases, and 17 bases lay between the germline ends. CDR3 sequence: CASSTTYRVGYEQYF. The CDR3 bases are TGTGCCAGCTCAACTACGTACAGGGTCGGCTACGAGCAGTACTTC.

V is TRBV5-1 and J is TRBJ2-5; 7 bases match TRBD2. This CDR3 contains 17 residues. V gave up 2 bases and J gave up 2 bases; unmatched junction bases: 12. Per germline, CDR1 SGHRS and CDR2 YFSETQ. CDR3 DNA sequence: TGCGCCAGCAGCTTTGGGGATATGGCGGGAGCGCAAGAGACCCAGTACTTC. This sequence encodes CASSFGDMAGAQETQYF.

The gene calls are TRBV4-3 and TRBJ2-5; the match to TRBD2 covers 11 bases. Germline CDR1 LGHNA, CDR2 YSLEER. This CDR3 has 16 amino acids. Germline trimming cut 3 bases from V and 5 bases from J; bases unmatched to any gene: 8. CDR3 in DNA: TGCGCCAGCAGCCAGGTACTAGCGGGGGAATTCGAGACCCAGTACTTC. It codes for CASSQVLAGEFETQYF.

The rearrangement uses TRBV19 and TRBJ1-1, with D maybe TRBD1 (5 bases). The V gene's germline CDR1 is LNHDA and CDR2 SQIVND (reference sequence). V shed 8 bases and J shed 8 bases, with 15 bases lying between them. This CDR3 is built from 12 residues. CDR3 coding DNA: TGTGCCAGTTACGGGGACCGGGTCGAAGCTTTCTTT. It specifies CASYGDRVEAFF.

V and J are TRBV9 and TRBJ2-7; D might be TRBD1 (6 bases). Germline values: CDR1 SGDLS, CDR2 YYNGEE. V was trimmed by 0 bases and J by 2 bases, leaving 18 bases between them. The CDR3 is 17 residues long. CDR3 amino acids: CASSVAAGASHAYEQYF. The CDR3 bases are TGTGCCAGCAGCGTAGCCGCAGGGGCTTCACATGCCTACGAGCAGTACTTC.